This T cell receptor (beta chain) was found in a study of cytomegalovirus exposure and HLA in healthy donors. Study-level points and caveats: A reported reduction in N-insertions relative to the approximately 690-donor mean was seen in an Asian-associated ancestry cluster in a later analysis.

The donors gave bone marrow, and they were healthy. This clone was counted only a few times. The antigen remains undetermined. Trimming took 1 base from V and 3 from J, leaving 6 bases between them. The CDR3 spans 13 residues. CDR1 SGHTA and CDR2 FQGNSA come from the germline V gene. Both 60 Vbeta primers and 13 Jbeta primers went into the PCR. TCRdb's copy holds only in-frame clones and misses some; the assay was immunoSEQ multiplex PCR. Of under 200,000 clones listed, approximately 86% are singletons. The rearrangement links TRBV7-2 to TRBJ1-1, with D maybe TRBD1 (6 bases). This receptor was taken from a woman younger than 30 in good health and CMV-seronegative. The sequencing sample was made of PBMCs. The CDR3 protein is CASSLGTDTEAFF. In DNA, the CDR3 is TGTGCCAGCAGCTTAGGGACAGACACTGAAGCTTTCTTT.